A selection of T cell receptor beta chains follows, all from one sample in a study of CD8+ T cells in alopecia areata. The table came from immunoSEQ multiplex PCR; TCRdb's copy has only in-frame clones and leaves some out. In the table there are roughly 150,000 clones, about 53% of which are singletons. This specimen was CD8+ T cells sorted from blood, taken at week 0. Receptors were obtained from a human donor with alopecia areata. CDR3s include the opening cysteine and the closing phenylalanine or tryptophan. D genes are given only for firm matches. A clone size is listed for some rows: how often the clone was seen (once, few, many), or a class if it is expanded.

D | J | V | size | length | CDR3 | DNA
. | TRBJ2-3 | TRBV29-1 | . | 9 | CSVQPGVSF | TGCAGCGTTCAACCGGGGGTGTCCTTT
TRBD1 | TRBJ1-1 | TRBV5-1 | . | 14 | CASSFSGGDTEAFF | TGCGCCAGCAGCTTCTCAGGGGGCGACACTGAAGCTTTCTTT
. | TRBJ2-1 | TRBV11-2 | . | 12 | CASSLQVDEQFF | TGTGCCAGCAGCTTACAAGTGGATGAGCAGTTCTTC
TRBD1 | TRBJ2-5 | TRBV10-1 | few | 16 | CASSEPTGTGGETQYF | TGCGCCAGCAGTGAGCCCACCGGGACAGGGGGAGAGACCCAGTACTTC
TRBD1 | TRBJ1-2 | TRBV29-1 | few | 14 | CSVEDDRVNRGYTF | TGCAGCGTTGAAGATGACAGGGTGAATCGTGGCTACACCTTC
. | TRBJ2-7 | TRBV29-1 | . | 12 | CSVVDSGYEQYF | TGCAGCGTTGTGGATTCCGGGTACGAGCAGTACTTC
. | TRBJ2-7 | TRBV30 | . | 11 | CAWRESYEQYF | TGTGCCTGGAGAGAAAGTTACGAGCAGTACTTC
TRBD2 | TRBJ2-7 | TRBV4-1 | . | 14 | CASSPGTSKYEQYF | TGCGCCAGCAGCCCAGGGACTAGCAAGTACGAGCAGTACTTC
. | TRBJ1-1 | TRBV6-1 | . | 13 | CASSVRTEGEAFF | TGTGCCAGCAGTGTAAGAACTGAGGGTGAAGCTTTCTTT
. | TRBJ2-1 | TRBV5-1 | . | 17 | CASSLLAGGSIDNEQFF | TGCGCCAGCAGCTTATTGGCTGGAGGGAGTATAGACAATGAGCAGTTCTTC
. | TRBJ1-3 | TRBV5-6 | . | 14 | CASRTTGSGNTIYF | TGTGCCAGCAGGACGACAGGCTCCGGAAACACCATATATTTT
. | TRBJ2-1 | TRBV6-6 | medium-sized | 13 | CASSYLAGHEQFF | TGTGCCAGCAGTTACCTGGCCGGCCATGAGCAGTTCTTC
. | TRBJ1-2 | TRBV5-6 | . | 12 | CASKGTAYGYTF | TGTGCCAGCAAGGGGACCGCATATGGCTACACCTTC
. | TRBJ2-7 | TRBV30 | . | 13 | CAQTVGEDYEQYF | TGTGCCCAGACTGTAGGGGAGGACTACGAGCAGTACTTC
TRBD2 | TRBJ2-1 | TRBV6-6 | few | 12 | CASRLAENEQFF | TGTGCCAGCAGACTAGCGGAAAATGAGCAGTTCTTC
. | TRBJ2-7 | TRBV29-1 | . | 11 | CSVEEGYEQYF | TGCAGCGTTGAAGAGGGGTACGAGCAGTACTTC
. | TRBJ2-1 | TRBV27 | . | 13 | CASSLGLGSEQFF | TGTGCCAGCAGTTTGGGTCTCGGGAGTGAGCAGTTCTTC
TRBD1 | TRBJ1-6 | TRBV25-1 | once | 14 | CASSEFRGDSPLHF | TGTGCCAGCAGTGAATTCAGGGGGGATTCACCCCTCCACTTT
. | TRBJ2-3 | TRBV6-6 | . | 13 | CASSYRGTDTQYF | TGTGCCAGCAGTTACCGAGGCACAGATACGCAGTATTTT
. | TRBJ1-1 | TRBV4-3 | . | 14 | CASSQDARNTEAFF | TGCGCCAGCAGCCAAGATGCCAGGAACACTGAAGCTTTCTTT
. | TRBJ2-2 | TRBV29-1 | . | 12 | CSVGLATGELFF | TGCAGCGTGGGGCTAGCGACCGGGGAGCTGTTTTTT
TRBD1 | TRBJ2-7 | TRBV5-1 | few | 12 | CASSSQGNEQYF | TGCGCCAGCAGCTCACAGGGGAACGAGCAGTACTTC
. | TRBJ2-3 | TRBV7-6 | . | 15 | CASSLAGDPTDTQYF | TGTGCCAGCAGCTTAGCGGGGGACCCCACAGATACGCAGTATTTT
TRBD1 | TRBJ2-1 | TRBV5-1 | . | 15 | CASSRGTGASNEQFF | TGCGCCAGCAGCAGGGGGACAGGGGCGTCCAATGAGCAGTTCTTC